This TCR beta chain was observed in a study of blood T cell repertoires in COVID-19. Trimming removed 5 bases from V and 9 bases from J, with 11 bases in between. Germline lookup yields CDR1 DFQATT and CDR2 SNEGSKA (reference sequence). The CDR3 consists of 11 residues. Study processing details: By means of reference gene primer amplification, nucleated cell counts were estimated. The data were produced by immunoSEQ multiplex PCR, yet TCRdb's version contains in-frame clones alone and is incomplete. That table is the source of V, J and clone size, and D and trimming were worked out from the DNA. The sample has about 220,000 clones; around 80% are singletons. This clone occurred a few times.

This receptor was obtained from a young man with active or convalescent COVID-19. The rearrangement uses TRBV20-1 and TRBJ2-1; D call uncertain. The sequenced material came from peripheral blood. The CDR3 region has the DNA TGCAGTGCTGGGCCCACAATTGAGCAGTTCTTC. Protein: CSAGPTIEQFF.